This T cell receptor beta chain is from a study of blood T cell repertoires in COVID-19. TCRdb keeps only in-frame clones here, not all; method: immunoSEQ multiplex PCR. The table has around 200,000 clones, about 87% seen once; the top ten hold 10%. Trimming stripped 4 bases from V and 1 base from J, with 19 bases between. CDR1 is LGHNT, CDR2 FRNRAP, per germline. This CDR3 region has 17 residues. The source is a man aged 18 to 29 with acute COVID-19. The sequenced material came from PBMCs or T cells enriched from blood (not recorded which). The J gene is TRBJ1-1, the V gene TRBV12-5; possible D gene TRBD1, 6 bases. The CDR3 DNA reads TGTGCTAGTGGTTCCTTGGGACCTGGGGGCCCGAACACTGAAGCTTTCTTT. Its protein product is CASGSLGPGGPNTEAFF.